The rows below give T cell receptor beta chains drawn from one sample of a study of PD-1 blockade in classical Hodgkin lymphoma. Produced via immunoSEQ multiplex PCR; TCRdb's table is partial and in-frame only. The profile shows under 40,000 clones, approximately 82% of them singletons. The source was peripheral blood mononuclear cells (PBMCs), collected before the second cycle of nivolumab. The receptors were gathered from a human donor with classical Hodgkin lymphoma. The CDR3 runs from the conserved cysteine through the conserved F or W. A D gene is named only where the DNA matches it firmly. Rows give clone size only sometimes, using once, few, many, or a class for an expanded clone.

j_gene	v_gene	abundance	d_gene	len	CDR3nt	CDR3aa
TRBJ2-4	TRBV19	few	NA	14	TGTGCCAGCCGGGACCCGAGGGCCAAAAACATTCAGTACTTC	CASRDPRAKNIQYF
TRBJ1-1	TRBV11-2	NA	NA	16	TGTGCCAGCAGACGCCTCATAGGGGTAATAGACACTGAAGCTTTCTTT	CASRRLIGVIDTEAFF
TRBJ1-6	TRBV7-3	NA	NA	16	TGTGCCAGCAGCTTAGGGCCCGGGGGACCCCAGTCCCCCCTCCACTTT	CASSLGPGGPQSPLHF
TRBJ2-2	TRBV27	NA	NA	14	TGTGCCAGCAGTTTAAAACAGTCGGTCGGGGAGCTGTTTTTT	CASSLKQSVGELFF
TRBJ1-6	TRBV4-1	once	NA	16	TGCGCCAGCAGCCAAGCCCCCGGCGCCTATAATTCACCCCTCCACTTT	CASSQAPGAYNSPLHF
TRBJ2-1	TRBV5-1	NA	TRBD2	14	TGCGCCAGCAGTGCCCGGGAGGCTTACAATGAGCAGTTCTTC	CASSAREAYNEQFF
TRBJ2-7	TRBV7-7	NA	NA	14	TGTGCCAGCAGCCCCGGGGCGGGGGCGGGTGAGCAGTACTTC	CASSPGAGAGEQYF
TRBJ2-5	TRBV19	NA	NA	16	TGTGCCAGTAGTATAGTGGTGTCGGGCGGTCAAGAGACCCAGTACTTC	CASSIVVSGGQETQYF
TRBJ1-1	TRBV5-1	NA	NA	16	TGCGCCAGCAGCTTTAGGGTTGATGGGGTGAACACTGAAGCTTTCTTT	CASSFRVDGVNTEAFF
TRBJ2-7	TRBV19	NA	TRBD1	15	TGTGCCAGTAGCTCACAGGGGTTTCGCGCCTACGAGCAGTACTTC	CASSSQGFRAYEQYF
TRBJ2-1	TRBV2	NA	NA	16	TGTGCCAGCAGCGACCCGACAGTCCCCCCCTACAATGAGCAGTTCTTC	CASSDPTVPPYNEQFF
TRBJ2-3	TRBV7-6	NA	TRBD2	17	TGTGCCAGCAGCTTAGGGGTTAGCGGGGGGGCCAAAGATACGCAGTATTTT	CASSLGVSGGAKDTQYF
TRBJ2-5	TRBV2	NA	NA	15	TGTGCCAGCAGTGTTGAGAGGGTCCCAAGTGAGACCCAGTACTTC	CASSVERVPSETQYF
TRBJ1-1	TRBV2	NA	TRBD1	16	TGTGCCAGCAGTGTGTTTGGGCCAATCAGGGGGGATGAAGCTTTCTTT	CASSVFGPIRGDEAFF
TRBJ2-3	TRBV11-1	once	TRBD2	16	TGTGCCAGCAGCTTAGTTCGGGAGGGGGGCACAGATACGCAGTATTTT	CASSLVREGGTDTQYF
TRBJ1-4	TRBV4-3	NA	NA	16	TGCGCCAGCAGCCAACAAATCCGGGACATGCAAGGAAAACTGTTTTTT	CASSQQIRDMQGKLFF
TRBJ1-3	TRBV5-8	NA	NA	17	TGTGCCAGCAGCTTTAGGACAAGGTCAATCTCTGGAAACACCATATATTTT	CASSFRTRSISGNTIYF
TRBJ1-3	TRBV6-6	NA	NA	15	TGTGCCAGCAGTTACTCGGGGGACACCCTAAACACCATATATTTT	CASSYSGDTLNTIYF
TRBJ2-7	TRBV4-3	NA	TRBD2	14	TGCGCCAGCAGCCAAGGGCGGGGGGGCTACGAGCAGTACTTC	CASSQGRGGYEQYF
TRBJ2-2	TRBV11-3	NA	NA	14	TGTGCCAGCAGCTTCAGTCTGAACACCGGGGAGCTGTTTTTT	CASSFSLNTGELFF
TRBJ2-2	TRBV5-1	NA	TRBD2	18	TGCGCCAGCAGCGAGGGACTAGCGGGGGCCTCGGTCACCGGGGAGCTGTTTTTT	CASSEGLAGASVTGELFF
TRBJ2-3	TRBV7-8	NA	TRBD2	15	TGTGCCAGCAGCTTGGCTAGCGGGGGTTCAGATACGCAGTATTTT	CASSLASGGSDTQYF
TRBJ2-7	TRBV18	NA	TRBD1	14	TGTGCCAGCTCACTAAGCAGGGGGCCCTACGAGCAGTACTTC	CASSLSRGPYEQYF
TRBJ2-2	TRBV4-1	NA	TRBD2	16	TGCGCCAGCAGCCAAGATGGACTAGCGGGCACCGGGGAGCTGTTTTTT	CASSQDGLAGTGELFF
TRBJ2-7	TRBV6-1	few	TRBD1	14	TGTGCCAGCAATAAGGACAGGGTCTCCTACGAGCAGTACTTC	CASNKDRVSYEQYF
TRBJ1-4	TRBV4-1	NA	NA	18	TGCGCCAGCACACGAGGCCCCCTATCCCCCACAAATGATGAAAAACTGTTTTTT	CASTRGPLSPTNDEKLFF
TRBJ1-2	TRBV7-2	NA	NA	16	TGTGCCAGCAGCACCATTGGGGGGGACACCTATGGAGGCTACACCTTC	CASSTIGGDTYGGYTF
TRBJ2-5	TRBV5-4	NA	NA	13	TGTGCCAGCAGTCTTAGACACGGCGAGACCCAGTACTTC	CASSLRHGETQYF
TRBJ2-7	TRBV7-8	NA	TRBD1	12	TGTGCCAGCACTAGGGACAGCTACGAGCAGTACTTC	CASTRDSYEQYF
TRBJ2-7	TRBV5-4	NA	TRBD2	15	TGTGCCAGCAGCCAGCCTCTCGCGGGGGGGAACGAGCAGTACTTC	CASSQPLAGGNEQYF